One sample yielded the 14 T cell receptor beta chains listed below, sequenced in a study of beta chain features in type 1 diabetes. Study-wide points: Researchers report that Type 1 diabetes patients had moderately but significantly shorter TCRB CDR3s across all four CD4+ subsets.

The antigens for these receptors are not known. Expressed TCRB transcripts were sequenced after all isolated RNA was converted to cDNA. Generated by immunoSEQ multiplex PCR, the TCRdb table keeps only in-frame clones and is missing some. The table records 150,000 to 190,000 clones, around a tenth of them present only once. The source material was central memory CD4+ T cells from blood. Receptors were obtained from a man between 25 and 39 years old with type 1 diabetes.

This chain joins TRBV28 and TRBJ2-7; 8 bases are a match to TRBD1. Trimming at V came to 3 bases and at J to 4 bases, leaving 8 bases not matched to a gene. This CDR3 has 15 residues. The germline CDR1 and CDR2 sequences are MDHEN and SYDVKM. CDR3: CASSFVTGGRYEQYF. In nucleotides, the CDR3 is TGTGCCAGCAGTTTCGTTACAGGGGGGCGATACGAGCAGTACTTC.

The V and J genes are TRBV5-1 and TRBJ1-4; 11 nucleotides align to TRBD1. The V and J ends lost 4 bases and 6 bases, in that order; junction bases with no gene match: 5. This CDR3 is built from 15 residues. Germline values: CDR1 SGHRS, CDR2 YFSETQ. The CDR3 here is CASSGGQGADEKLFF. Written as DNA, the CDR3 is TGCGCCAGCAGCGGAGGACAGGGGGCGGATGAAAAACTGTTTTTT.

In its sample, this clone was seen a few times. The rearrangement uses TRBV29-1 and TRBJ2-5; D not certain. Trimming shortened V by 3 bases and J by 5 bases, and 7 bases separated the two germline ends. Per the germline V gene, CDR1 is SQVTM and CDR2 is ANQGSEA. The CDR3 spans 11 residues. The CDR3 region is CSVDRSETQYF. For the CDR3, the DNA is TGCAGCGTTGACAGATCGGAGACCCAGTACTTC.

The CDR3: CASREDTGELFF. CDR3 DNA: TGTGCCAGCAGGGAGGACACCGGGGAGCTGTTTTTT. The rearrangement uses TRBV2 and TRBJ2-2; D possibly corresponds to TRBD2 (5 bases). V was cut by 6 bases and J by 3 bases, with 5 bases left in between. The CDR3 runs 12 residues. Germline V gene data show CDR1 as SNHLY and CDR2 as FYNNEI.

CDR3 protein: CASSAGNEQFF. The CDR3 DNA is TGTGCCAGCAGCGCCGGGAATGAGCAGTTCTTC. The chain uses TRBV7-3 and TRBJ2-1; D remains ambiguous. The germline CDR1 and CDR2 sequences are SGHTA and FQGTGA. The CDR3 loop spans 11 amino acids. V lost 5 bases, J lost 7 bases, and 6 bases lay in between.

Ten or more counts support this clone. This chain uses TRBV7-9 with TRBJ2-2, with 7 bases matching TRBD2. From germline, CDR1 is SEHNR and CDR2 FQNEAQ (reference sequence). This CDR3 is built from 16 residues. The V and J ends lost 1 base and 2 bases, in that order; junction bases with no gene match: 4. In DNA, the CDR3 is TGTGCCAGCAGCTTAGGGGCTAGCGGAAACACCGGGGAGCTGTTTTTT. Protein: CASSLGASGNTGELFF.

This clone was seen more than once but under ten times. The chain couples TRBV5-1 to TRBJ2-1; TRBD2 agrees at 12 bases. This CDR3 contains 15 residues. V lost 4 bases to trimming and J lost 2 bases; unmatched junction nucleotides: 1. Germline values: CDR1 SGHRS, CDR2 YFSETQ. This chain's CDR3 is CASSPSGRAYNEQFF. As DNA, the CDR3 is TGCGCCAGCAGCCCTAGCGGGAGGGCCTACAATGAGCAGTTCTTC.

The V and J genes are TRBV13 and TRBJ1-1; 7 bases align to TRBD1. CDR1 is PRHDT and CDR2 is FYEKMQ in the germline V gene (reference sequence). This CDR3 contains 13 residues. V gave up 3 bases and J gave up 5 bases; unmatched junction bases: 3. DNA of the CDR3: TGTGCCAGCAGCTTCACAGGGGTGACTGAAGCTTTCTTT. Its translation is CASSFTGVTEAFF.

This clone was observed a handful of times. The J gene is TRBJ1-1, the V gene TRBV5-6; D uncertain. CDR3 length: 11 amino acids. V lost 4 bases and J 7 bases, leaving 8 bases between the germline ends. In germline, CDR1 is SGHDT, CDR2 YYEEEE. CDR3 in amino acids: CASSVHSEAFF. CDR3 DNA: TGTGCCAGCAGCGTGCACAGTGAAGCTTTCTTT.

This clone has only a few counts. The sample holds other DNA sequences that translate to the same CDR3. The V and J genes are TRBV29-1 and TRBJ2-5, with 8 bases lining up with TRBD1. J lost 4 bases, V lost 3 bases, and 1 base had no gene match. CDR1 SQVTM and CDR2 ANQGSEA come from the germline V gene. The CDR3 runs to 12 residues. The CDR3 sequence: CSVDRGRETQYF. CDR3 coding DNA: TGCAGCGTTGACAGGGGGCGAGAGACCCAGTACTTC.

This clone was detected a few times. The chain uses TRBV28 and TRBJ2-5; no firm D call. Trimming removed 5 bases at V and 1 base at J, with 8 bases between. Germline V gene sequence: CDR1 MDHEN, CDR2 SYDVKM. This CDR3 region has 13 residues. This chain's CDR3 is CASSPSGQETQYF. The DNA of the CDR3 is TGTGCCAGCAGTCCTTCGGGCCAAGAGACCCAGTACTTC.

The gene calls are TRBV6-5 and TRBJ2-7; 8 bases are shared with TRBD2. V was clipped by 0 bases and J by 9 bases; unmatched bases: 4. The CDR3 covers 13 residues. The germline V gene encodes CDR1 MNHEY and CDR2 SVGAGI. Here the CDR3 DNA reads TGTGCCAGCAGTTACTCGACTAGCGTGGGGCAGTACTTC. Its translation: CASSYSTSVGQYF.

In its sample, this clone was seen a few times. The CDR3 region is CASSWGQGANTGELFF. The CDR3 DNA sequence: TGTGCCAGCAGCTGGGGACAGGGGGCGAACACCGGGGAGCTGTTTTTT. V and J are TRBV11-2 and TRBJ2-2; 11 positions agree with TRBD1. The germline V gene encodes CDR1 SGHAT and CDR2 FQNNGV. The V segment lost 4 bases and the J segment 0 bases; nucleotides outside the gene matches: 1. This CDR3 has 16 amino acids.

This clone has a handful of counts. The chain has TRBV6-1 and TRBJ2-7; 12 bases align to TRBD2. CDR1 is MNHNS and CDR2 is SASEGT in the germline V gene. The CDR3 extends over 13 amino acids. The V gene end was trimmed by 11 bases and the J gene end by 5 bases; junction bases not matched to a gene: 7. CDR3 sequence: CAVRTSGIHEQYF. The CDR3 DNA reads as TGTGCCGTAAGGACTAGCGGGATTCACGAGCAGTACTTC.